One and the same sample provided the 3 T cell receptor beta chains below, sequenced in a study of OX40 agonist ivuxolimab in advanced cancers. Some clones are missing from TCRdb's copy, which holds only in-frame ones; the method was immunoSEQ multiplex PCR. Here the sample spans fewer than 85,000 clones, roughly 92% being singletons. Specimen: CD4+ or CD8+ T cells sorted from blood, collected in a trial of the OX40 agonist ivuxolimab. The receptors were sampled from an adult with an advanced solid tumor such as melanoma, head and neck, liver or kidney cancer.

The sample holds one count of this clone. The rearrangement uses TRBV11-2 and TRBJ2-5; 7 positions agree with TRBD1. The CDR3 runs to 15 residues. Per germline, CDR1 SGHAT and CDR2 FQNNGV. Unmatched junction bases numbered 7, after V lost 5 bases and J lost 1 base. The DNA for the CDR3 is TGTGCCAGCAGCCCCGGTCCAGGGGGCCAAGAGACCCAGTACTTC. It translates to CASSPGPGGQETQYF.

The chain is built from TRBV28 and TRBJ2-2; 8 nucleotides agree with TRBD2. After removal of 5 bases from V and 4 bases from J, the junction contained 12 bases not matched to a gene. The CDR3 runs 17 residues. Germline CDR1 MDHEN, CDR2 SYDVKM. CDR3 amino acids: CASSIPGGAGVTGELFF. The CDR3 DNA is TGTGCCAGCAGTATCCCCGGAGGAGCGGGAGTCACCGGGGAGCTGTTTTTT.

The chain joins TRBV6-5 to TRBJ1-5; unclear D gene. The CDR3 runs to 13 residues. Trimming left V 8 bases short and J 4 bases short, with 12 bases between. From germline, CDR1 is MNHEY and CDR2 SVGAGI. CDR3: CASDISRNQPQHF. The CDR3 DNA is TGTGCCAGCGATATAAGTAGAAATCAGCCCCAGCATTTT.